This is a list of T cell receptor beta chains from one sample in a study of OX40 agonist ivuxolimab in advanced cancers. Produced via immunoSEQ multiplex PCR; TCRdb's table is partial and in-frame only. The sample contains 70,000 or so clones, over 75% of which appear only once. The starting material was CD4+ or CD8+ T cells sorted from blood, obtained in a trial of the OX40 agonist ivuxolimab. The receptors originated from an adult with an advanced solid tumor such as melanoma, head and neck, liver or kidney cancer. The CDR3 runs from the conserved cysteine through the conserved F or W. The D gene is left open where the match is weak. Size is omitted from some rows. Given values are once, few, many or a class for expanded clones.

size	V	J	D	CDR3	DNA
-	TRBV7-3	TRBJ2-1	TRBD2	CASSLTGREEYNEQFF	TGTGCCAGCAGCTTAACGGGGCGGGAGGAATACAATGAGCAGTTCTTC
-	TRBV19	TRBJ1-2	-	CASSIVGPGDRVYTF	TGTGCCAGTAGTATAGTTGGGCCAGGAGATCGTGTCTACACCTTC
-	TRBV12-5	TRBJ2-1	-	CASGLFAAVAGNNEQFF	TGTGCTAGTGGTTTGTTTGCTGCCGTGGCTGGCAACAATGAGCAGTTCTTC
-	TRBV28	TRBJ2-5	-	CATRSFGDQTQYF	TGTGCCACCCGATCTTTCGGGGACCAGACCCAGTACTTC
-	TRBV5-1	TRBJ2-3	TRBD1	CASSLTGVRADTQYF	TGCGCCAGCAGCCTGACAGGGGTCAGGGCAGATACGCAGTATTTT
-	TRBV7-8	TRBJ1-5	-	CASSLAIGHGQPQHF	TGTGCCAGCAGCTTAGCAATAGGGCATGGGCAGCCCCAGCATTTT
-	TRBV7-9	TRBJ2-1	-	CASSFPGSYNEQFF	TGTGCCAGCAGCTTCCCAGGATCCTACAATGAGCAGTTCTTC
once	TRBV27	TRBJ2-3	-	CASSLIGQTAFTDTQYF	TGTGCCAGCAGTTTAATTGGCCAGACAGCTTTCACAGATACGCAGTATTTT
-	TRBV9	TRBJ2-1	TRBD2	CASSEGSGSGGSNEQFF	TGTGCCAGCAGCGAGGGGAGTGGGAGCGGGGGGTCCAATGAGCAGTTCTTC
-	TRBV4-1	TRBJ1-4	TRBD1	CASSQEDRGGEKLFF	TGCGCCAGCAGCCAAGAGGACAGGGGAGGAGAAAAACTGTTTTTT
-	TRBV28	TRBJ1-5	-	CASSFEGFNSNQPQHF	TGTGCCAGCAGTTTTGAGGGTTTTAATAGCAATCAGCCCCAGCATTTT
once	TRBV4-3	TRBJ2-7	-	CASSQDYGGASISYEQYF	TGCGCCAGCAGCCAAGATTATGGGGGGGCCTCGATATCCTACGAGCAGTACTTC
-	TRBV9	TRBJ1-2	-	CASSPVSSGGHNYGYTF	TGTGCCAGCAGCCCCGTAAGCTCCGGGGGTCACAACTATGGCTACACCTTC
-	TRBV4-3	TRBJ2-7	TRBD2	CASSQGSSGRAYEQYF	TGCGCCAGCAGCCAAGGTTCTAGCGGGAGGGCCTACGAGCAGTACTTC
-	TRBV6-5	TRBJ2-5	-	CASSSVLVQETQYF	TGTGCCAGCAGTTCCGTACTTGTTCAAGAGACCCAGTACTTC
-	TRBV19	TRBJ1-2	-	CASSLGQKGYTF	TGTGCCAGTAGCCTTGGACAAAAGGGCTACACCTTC
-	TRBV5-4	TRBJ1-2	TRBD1	CASSSPWTGTQNYGYTF	TGTGCCAGCAGCTCGCCGTGGACAGGGACGCAGAACTATGGCTACACCTTC
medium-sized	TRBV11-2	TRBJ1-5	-	CASSLGGLGNQPQHF	TGTGCCAGCAGCTTAGGGGGACTGGGCAATCAGCCCCAGCATTTT
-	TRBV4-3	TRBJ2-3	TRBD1	CASSQGQGATDTQYF	TGCGCCAGCAGCCAAGGACAGGGGGCGACAGATACGCAGTATTTT
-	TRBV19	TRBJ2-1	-	CASRETGSSYNEQFF	TGTGCCAGTAGGGAGACAGGCAGCTCCTACAATGAGCAGTTCTTC
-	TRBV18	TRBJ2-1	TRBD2	CASSPYVLREDLYNEQFF	TGTGCCAGCTCACCATACGTTCTGCGGGAGGACCTATACAATGAGCAGTTCTTC
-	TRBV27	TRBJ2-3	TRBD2	CASSLSGVDTQYF	TGTGCCAGCAGTTTAAGCGGGGTGGATACGCAGTATTTT
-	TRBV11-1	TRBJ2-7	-	CASSFTGGGYEQYF	TGTGCCAGCAGCTTCACCGGGGGCGGCTACGAGCAGTACTTC
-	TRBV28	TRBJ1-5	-	CASSLFFSNQPQHF	TGTGCCAGCAGTTTATTCTTTAGCAATCAGCCCCAGCATTTT
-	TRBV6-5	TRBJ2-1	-	CASSPKGDLGPEQFF	TGTGCCAGCAGTCCCAAAGGGGACTTGGGACCTGAGCAGTTCTTC
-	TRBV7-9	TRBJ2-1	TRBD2	CASIVLNGRAYNEQFF	TGTGCCAGCATCGTATTAAACGGGAGGGCCTACAATGAGCAGTTCTTC
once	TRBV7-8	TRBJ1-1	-	CASSPGHANTEAFF	TGTGCCAGCAGCCCAGGACACGCGAACACTGAAGCTTTCTTT
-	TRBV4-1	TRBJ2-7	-	CASSQGESSYEQYF	TGCGCCAGCAGCCAAGGAGAAAGCTCCTACGAGCAGTACTTC
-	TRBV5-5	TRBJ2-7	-	CASSLEGSVSYEQYF	TGTGCCAGCAGCTTGGAGGGTTCGGTCAGCTACGAGCAGTACTTC
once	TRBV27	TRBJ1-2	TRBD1	CASSNRGGGYTF	TGTGCCAGCAGTAACAGGGGTGGCGGCTACACCTTC
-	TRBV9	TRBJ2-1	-	CASSEVGSYNEQFF	TGTGCCAGCAGCGAAGTAGGGAGCTACAATGAGCAGTTCTTC
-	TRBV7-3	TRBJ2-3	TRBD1	CASSLGQGPADTQYF	TGTGCCAGCAGCCTCGGACAGGGTCCGGCAGATACGCAGTATTTT
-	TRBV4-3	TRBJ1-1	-	CASSQGSRTSNTEAFF	TGCGCCAGCAGCCAAGGAAGTAGAACATCGAACACTGAAGCTTTCTTT
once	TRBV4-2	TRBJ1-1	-	CASIDTSLNTEAFF	TGTGCCAGCATCGACACCTCCCTAAACACTGAAGCTTTCTTT
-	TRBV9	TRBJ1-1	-	CASSVDGVGRENTEAFF	TGTGCCAGCAGCGTAGATGGGGTAGGGCGGGAGAACACTGAAGCTTTCTTT
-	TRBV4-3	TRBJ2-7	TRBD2	CASSQEHPGLAGSYEQYF	TGCGCCAGCAGCCAAGAACACCCGGGACTAGCGGGGAGCTACGAGCAGTACTTC
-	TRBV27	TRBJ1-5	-	CASSFGGRQPQHF	TGTGCCAGCAGTTTTGGGGGACGCCAGCCCCAGCATTTT
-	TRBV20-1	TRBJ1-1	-	CSASEQFEAFF	TGCAGTGCTAGTGAGCAGTTTGAAGCTTTCTTT
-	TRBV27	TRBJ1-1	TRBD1	CASRLTGGNTEAFF	TGTGCCAGCAGGTTAACAGGGGGGAACACTGAAGCTTTCTTT
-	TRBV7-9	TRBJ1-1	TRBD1	CASSPEGTGGTEAFF	TGTGCCAGCAGCCCTGAAGGGACAGGGGGCACTGAAGCTTTCTTT
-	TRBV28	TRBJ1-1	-	CASSSGEDFSRTEAFF	TGTGCCAGCAGTTCAGGTGAGGATTTCTCTCGCACTGAAGCTTTCTTT
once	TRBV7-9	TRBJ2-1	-	CASSINPGLKLYNEQFF	TGTGCCAGTAGCATCAACCCTGGACTGAAGTTATACAATGAGCAGTTCTTC
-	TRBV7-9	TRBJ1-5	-	CASSPQGPGNQPQHF	TGTGCCAGCAGCCCGCAGGGACCAGGCAATCAGCCCCAGCATTTT
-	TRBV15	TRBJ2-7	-	CATSRDPGLIYEQYF	TGTGCCACCAGCAGAGATCCGGGACTTATCTACGAGCAGTACTTC
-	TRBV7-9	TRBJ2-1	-	CASSLVLARHNEQFF	TGTGCCAGCAGCTTAGTATTGGCCAGACACAATGAGCAGTTCTTC
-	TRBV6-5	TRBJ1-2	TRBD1	CASSTGGAGGYTF	TGTGCCAGCAGCACAGGGGGCGCGGGTGGCTACACCTTC
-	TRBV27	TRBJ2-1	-	CASSLSPYNEQFF	TGTGCCAGCAGCCTGAGTCCTTACAATGAGCAGTTCTTC
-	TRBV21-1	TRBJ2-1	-	CASSKGSRGWSGEQFF	TGTGCCAGCAGCAAAGGATCGCGAGGCTGGTCGGGTGAGCAGTTCTTC
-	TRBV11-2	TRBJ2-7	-	CASSLRAAGRSYEQYF	TGTGCCAGCAGCCTGCGGGCGGCGGGTCGCTCCTACGAGCAGTACTTC
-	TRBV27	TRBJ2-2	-	CASSPIDIMELFF	TGTGCCAGCAGTCCGATCGATATTATGGAGCTGTTTTTT
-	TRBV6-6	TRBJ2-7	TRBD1	CASSYSGQGGDEQYF	TGTGCCAGCAGTTACTCGGGACAGGGAGGCGACGAGCAGTACTTC
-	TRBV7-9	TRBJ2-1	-	CASSLVNGDEQFF	TGTGCCAGCAGCTTAGTAAACGGAGACGAGCAGTTCTTC
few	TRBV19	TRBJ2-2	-	CASSMNPNTGELFF	TGTGCCAGTAGTATGAACCCGAACACCGGGGAGCTGTTTTTT
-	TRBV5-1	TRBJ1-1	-	CASSLEGDFPRTEAFF	TGCGCCAGCAGCTTGGAAGGGGACTTCCCGCGGACTGAAGCTTTCTTT
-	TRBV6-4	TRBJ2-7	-	CASSDSEGYEQYF	TGTGCCAGCAGTGACTCGGAGGGCTACGAGCAGTACTTC
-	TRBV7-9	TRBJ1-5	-	CASSPWDREQPQHF	TGTGCCAGCAGCCCCTGGGACCGCGAGCAGCCCCAGCATTTT
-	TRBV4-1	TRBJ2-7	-	CASSQERQVSYEQYF	TGCGCCAGCAGCCAAGAAAGGCAGGTCTCCTACGAGCAGTACTTC